This is a list of T cell receptor beta chains from one sample in a study of T cells in Graves' hyperthyroidism and ophthalmopathy. Using its own MiXCR run on the multiplex PCR reads, TCRdb lists one record per CDR3 protein. This sample has about 550,000 distinct CDR3 sequences, with around 20% found just once. Sequencing was done on a sample of blood. Receptors were obtained from a man between 18 and 29 years old with Graves' hyperthyroidism. CDR3s include the opening cysteine and the closing phenylalanine or tryptophan. A D gene is named only where the DNA matches it firmly. Some rows have no size entry. The others give once, few or many, or a class for an expanded clone.

abundance	d_gene	v_gene	j_gene	CDR3aa	CDR3nt
-	-	TRBV9	TRBJ2-5	CASSVDWGRGETQYF	TGTGCCAGCAGCGTCGATTGGGGGCGAGGAGAGACCCAGTACTTC
-	-	TRBV4-1	TRBJ1-2	CASSQESQGTGGYTF	TGCGCCAGCAGCCAAGAAAGCCAGGGAACGGGGGGCTACACCTTC
-	-	TRBV3-1	TRBJ2-4	CASSQDGRSNIQYF	TGTGCCAGCAGCCAAGATGGGAGGAGTAACATTCAGTACTTC
-	-	TRBV7-2	TRBJ2-5	CASSLGVVVTQYF	TGTGCCAGCAGCTTAGGGGTCGTCGTGACCCAGTACTTC
-	TRBD1	TRBV30	TRBJ2-7	CAWRDRGFYEQYF	TGTGCCTGGAGGGACAGGGGATTCTACGAGCAGTACTTC
many	TRBD1	TRBV28	TRBJ2-7	CASSPWTGEGNEQYF	TGTGCCAGCAGTCCGTGGACAGGGGAAGGGAACGAGCAGTACTTC
few	TRBD1	TRBV4-1	TRBJ1-5	CASSQGFFRTGRRGNQPQHF	TGCGCCAGCAGCCAAGGGTTCTTCAGGACAGGGCGACGGGGCAATCAGCCCCAGCATTTT
-	-	TRBV4-2	TRBJ1-5	CASSQEQVDQPQHF	TGTGCCAGCAGCCAAGAACAGGTGGACCAGCCCCAGCATTTT
many	-	TRBV6-5	TRBJ2-2	CASSYQEGTGELFF	TGTGCCAGCAGTTATCAGGAAGGCACCGGGGAGCTGTTTTTT
many	-	TRBV12-3/TRBV12-4	TRBJ2-5	CASSFLGGALLETQYF	TGTGCCAGCAGTTTTTTGGGCGGGGCGTTGTTGGAGACCCAGTACTTC
-	-	TRBV4-1	TRBJ1-1	CASSQDWQGIEAFF	TGCGCCAGCAGCCAAGATTGGCAGGGGATTGAAGCTTTCTTT
many	-	TRBV29-1	TRBJ1-1	CSVDVNLNTEAFF	TGCAGCGTTGACGTAAACCTGAACACTGAAGCTTTCTTT
once	-	TRBV12-3/TRBV12-4	TRBJ1-1	CASSLSKMMNTEAFF	TGTGCCAGCAGTTTATCAAAAATGATGAACACTGAAGCTTTCTTT
-	-	TRBV10-3	TRBJ2-7	CAIKGGGVDEQYF	TGTGCCATCAAAGGGGGGGGTGTCGACGAGCAGTACTTC
many	TRBD1	TRBV30	TRBJ1-2	CAWSEDRGLGYTF	TGTGCCTGGAGTGAGGACAGGGGGCTTGGCTACACCTTC
few	TRBD1	TRBV5-1	TRBJ2-7	CASSSDRGLSYEQYF	TGCGCCAGCAGCAGTGACAGGGGGCTATCCTACGAGCAGTACTTC
-	-	TRBV15	TRBJ1-1	CATSRDRRPEAFF	TGTGCCACCAGCAGAGATCGGCGCCCCGAGGCTTTCTTT
-	TRBD1	TRBV12-3/TRBV12-4	TRBJ1-2	CASSYDRDYGYTF	TGTGCCAGCAGCTATGACAGGGACTATGGCTACACCTTC
-	TRBD1	TRBV7-2	TRBJ2-7	CASSPEQGAYEQYF	TGTGCCAGCAGCCCGGAACAGGGGGCCTACGAGCAGTACTTC
few	-	TRBV19	TRBJ2-7	CASSPGAVTYEQYF	TGTGCCAGTAGTCCCGGGGCAGTCACCTACGAGCAGTACTTC
many	-	TRBV13	TRBJ2-7	CASSSASSHEQYF	TGTGCCAGCAGCTCCGCCTCTTCTCACGAGCAGTACTTC
-	-	TRBV15	TRBJ2-7	CATSRRAPSYEQYF	TGTGCCACCAGCAGAAGGGCGCCCAGCTACGAGCAGTACTTC
many	-	TRBV2	TRBJ2-2	CASSQTWLTGELFF	TGTGCCAGCAGCCAGACGTGGTTAACCGGGGAGCTGTTTTTT
few	-	TRBV6-4	TRBJ1-1	CASTGGLNTEAFF	TGTGCCAGCACTGGGGGATTGAACACTGAAGCTTTCTTT
-	-	TRBV30	TRBJ1-1	CAWTPRDTEAFF	TGTGCCTGGACCCCCAGGGACACTGAAGCTTTCTTT
many	TRBD1	TRBV6-2/TRBV6-3	TRBJ2-3	CASSQGDVREDTQYF	TGTGCCAGCAGTCAGGGGGACGTGAGGGAAGATACGCAGTATTTT
many	-	TRBV2	TRBJ2-5	CASTGDQETQYF	TGTGCCAGCACAGGGGACCAAGAGACCCAGTACTTC
many	-	TRBV12-3/TRBV12-4	TRBJ1-5	CASNQGGNQPQHF	TGTGCCAGCAACCAGGGAGGCAATCAGCCCCAGCATTTT
few	-	TRBV3-1	TRBJ2-7	CASSPTDFYEQYF	TGTGCCAGCAGCCCGACAGACTTCTACGAGCAGTACTTC
few	-	TRBV5-1	TRBJ2-5	CASSRGDQETQYF	TGCGCCAGCTCGAGGGGCGACCAAGAGACCCAGTACTTC